The rows below give T cell receptor beta chains drawn from one sample of a study of blood T cells in healthy people across ages. TCRdb re-derived calls from the 5' RACE reads in MiXCR, one entry per CDR3 protein. In the table there are 850,000 to 1,300,000 distinct CDR3 sequences, 40% to 55% of which are singletons. Sequenced input: blood. The receptors derive from a woman aged 55 to 70 in good health. Each CDR3 is given with its conserved first and last residue. D genes are given only for firm matches. Only some rows state a clone size, as once, few, many or a class for expanded clones.

abundance: few
j_gene: TRBJ2-3
d_gene: NA
v_gene: TRBV28
CDR3aa: CASSFVQGIDTQYF
CDR3nt: TGTGCCAGCAGTTTTGTCCAGGGAATAGATACGCAGTATTTT

abundance: NA
j_gene: TRBJ2-7
d_gene: TRBD2
v_gene: TRBV6-2/TRBV6-3
CDR3aa: CASSTGLAGGDNEQYF
CDR3nt: TGTGCCAGCAGCACCGGCCTAGCGGGAGGGGACAATGAGCAGTACTTC

abundance: many
j_gene: TRBJ2-7
d_gene: NA
v_gene: TRBV3-1
CDR3aa: CASSQSYEQYF
CDR3nt: TGTGCCAGCAGCCAAAGCTACGAGCAGTACTTC

abundance: few
j_gene: TRBJ2-3
d_gene: NA
v_gene: TRBV20-1
CDR3aa: CSARDWARGGTDTQYF
CDR3nt: TGCAGTGCTAGAGATTGGGCGAGGGGTGGAACAGATACGCAGTATTTT

abundance: NA
j_gene: TRBJ1-5
d_gene: NA
v_gene: TRBV12-3/TRBV12-4
CDR3aa: CASSFGNNQPQHF
CDR3nt: TGTGCCAGCAGTTTCGGAAACAATCAGCCCCAGCATTTT

abundance: many
j_gene: TRBJ2-5
d_gene: TRBD2
v_gene: TRBV29-1
CDR3aa: CSVPWASGLVGETQYF
CDR3nt: TGCAGCGTCCCGTGGGCTAGCGGGTTGGTAGGAGAGACCCAGTACTTC

abundance: NA
j_gene: TRBJ2-7
d_gene: NA
v_gene: TRBV20-1
CDR3aa: CSARESTYEQYF
CDR3nt: TGCAGTGCTAGAGAATCAACCTACGAGCAGTACTTC

abundance: once
j_gene: TRBJ2-7
d_gene: NA
v_gene: TRBV6-6
CDR3aa: CASRKGGLNYEQYF
CDR3nt: TGTGCCAGCAGAAAGGGCGGACTAAACTACGAGCAGTACTTC

abundance: few
j_gene: TRBJ1-5
d_gene: NA
v_gene: TRBV7-2
CDR3aa: CASSLRLDGQPQHF
CDR3nt: TGTGCCAGCAGTCTAAGGTTAGACGGTCAGCCCCAGCATTTT

abundance: NA
j_gene: TRBJ1-5
d_gene: TRBD1
v_gene: TRBV5-1
CDR3aa: CASSTTGLSNQPQHF
CDR3nt: TGCGCCAGCAGCACGACAGGGTTAAGCAATCAGCCCCAGCATTTT

abundance: few
j_gene: TRBJ2-7
d_gene: TRBD2
v_gene: TRBV24-1
CDR3aa: CATSALSGRARWNEQYF
CDR3nt: TGTGCCACCAGTGCTCTCAGCGGGAGGGCCCGCTGGAACGAGCAGTACTTC

abundance: NA
j_gene: TRBJ2-7
d_gene: TRBD2
v_gene: TRBV7-2
CDR3aa: CASSLAVGSSYNEQYF
CDR3nt: TGTGCCAGCAGCCTAGCGGTAGGTTCCTCCTACAATGAGCAGTACTTC

abundance: many
j_gene: TRBJ1-6
d_gene: NA
v_gene: TRBV6-5
CDR3aa: CASSPTLQSPLHF
CDR3nt: TGTGCCAGCAGCCCGACACTGCAGTCACCCCTCCACTTT

abundance: few
j_gene: TRBJ2-1
d_gene: NA
v_gene: TRBV24-1
CDR3aa: CATSDLGGTSYNEQFF
CDR3nt: TGTGCCACCAGTGATCTGGGCGGAACGTCCTACAATGAGCAGTTCTTC

abundance: NA
j_gene: TRBJ2-5
d_gene: NA
v_gene: TRBV5-1
CDR3aa: CASSLKIKVVQETQYF
CDR3nt: TGCGCCAGCAGCTTGAAGATTAAAGTGGTCCAAGAGACCCAGTACTTC

abundance: NA
j_gene: TRBJ2-7
d_gene: NA
v_gene: TRBV20-1
CDR3aa: CSASLGGRGQYF
CDR3nt: TGCAGTGCTAGTTTGGGGGGACGAGGGCAGTACTTC

abundance: once
j_gene: TRBJ2-7
d_gene: NA
v_gene: TRBV5-6
CDR3aa: CASQRTGWGHEQYF
CDR3nt: TGTGCCAGCCAAAGAACAGGGTGGGGCCACGAGCAGTACTTC

abundance: few
j_gene: TRBJ2-6
d_gene: TRBD1
v_gene: TRBV9
CDR3aa: CASSFFPGQGFTRGANVLTF
CDR3nt: TGTGCCAGCAGCTTCTTTCCGGGACAGGGATTTACACGTGGGGCCAACGTCCTGACTTTC

abundance: NA
j_gene: TRBJ2-3
d_gene: TRBD2
v_gene: TRBV4-1
CDR3aa: CASSQDETSVYTQYF
CDR3nt: TGCGCCAGCAGCCAAGATGAGACTAGCGTTTATACGCAGTATTTT

abundance: few
j_gene: TRBJ2-7
d_gene: TRBD2
v_gene: TRBV20-1
CDR3aa: CSADSRTSGSSYEQYF
CDR3nt: TGCAGTGCCGATTCGAGGACTAGCGGGAGCTCCTACGAGCAGTACTTC

abundance: few
j_gene: TRBJ2-3
d_gene: TRBD2
v_gene: TRBV6-5
CDR3aa: CASSTSGRDTQYF
CDR3nt: TGTGCCAGCAGTACTAGCGGGAGAGATACGCAGTATTTT

abundance: NA
j_gene: TRBJ2-7
d_gene: TRBD2
v_gene: TRBV7-9
CDR3aa: CASSPRKGEREVDEQYF
CDR3nt: TGTGCCAGCAGCCCACGGAAGGGGGAGCGGGAGGTCGACGAGCAGTACTTC

abundance: NA
j_gene: TRBJ2-3
d_gene: TRBD1
v_gene: TRBV6-6
CDR3aa: CASSSLGQGPEDTQYF
CDR3nt: TGTGCCAGCAGTTCGCTAGGACAGGGCCCGGAAGATACGCAGTATTTT

abundance: NA
j_gene: TRBJ2-7
d_gene: NA
v_gene: TRBV6-2/TRBV6-3
CDR3aa: CASTYGRRSSDEQYF
CDR3nt: TGTGCCAGCACCTATGGTCGGAGGAGCTCCGACGAGCAGTACTTC

abundance: NA
j_gene: TRBJ2-3
d_gene: NA
v_gene: TRBV7-2
CDR3aa: CASSSGWADTQYF
CDR3nt: TGTGCCAGCAGCTCGGGCTGGGCAGATACGCAGTATTTT

abundance: many
j_gene: TRBJ2-7
d_gene: TRBD1
v_gene: TRBV7-8
CDR3aa: CASSGTGVAYEQYF
CDR3nt: TGTGCCAGCAGCGGAACAGGGGTAGCCTACGAGCAGTACTTC

abundance: NA
j_gene: TRBJ2-1
d_gene: TRBD2
v_gene: TRBV20-1
CDR3aa: CSARGSSGSVNEQFF
CDR3nt: TGCAGTGCTAGAGGGTCAAGCGGGAGTGTGAATGAGCAGTTCTTC

abundance: NA
j_gene: TRBJ2-7
d_gene: NA
v_gene: TRBV29-1
CDR3aa: CSVGLWAPYEQYF
CDR3nt: TGCAGCGTGGGCCTCTGGGCCCCCTACGAGCAGTACTTC

abundance: NA
j_gene: TRBJ2-7
d_gene: TRBD1
v_gene: TRBV20-1
CDR3aa: CSARVVGGSEQYF
CDR3nt: TGCAGTGCTAGGGTTGTAGGGGGCAGCGAGCAGTACTTC

abundance: NA
j_gene: TRBJ1-2
d_gene: NA
v_gene: TRBV2
CDR3aa: CAGSEGEGGYTF
CDR3nt: TGTGCCGGCAGTGAAGGGGAGGGTGGCTACACCTTC

abundance: NA
j_gene: TRBJ2-5
d_gene: TRBD2
v_gene: TRBV6-5
CDR3aa: CASSLPGGEREYF
CDR3nt: TGTGCCAGCAGCCTCCCCGGGGGGGAGAGAGAGTACTTC

abundance: few
j_gene: TRBJ2-7
d_gene: TRBD1
v_gene: TRBV9
CDR3aa: CASSPLSDRANEQYF
CDR3nt: TGTGCCAGCTCTCCCCTCTCGGACAGGGCCAACGAGCAGTACTTC

abundance: NA
j_gene: TRBJ2-1
d_gene: NA
v_gene: TRBV27
CDR3aa: CASSLAGVGAYNEPYF
CDR3nt: TGTGCCAGCAGTTTAGCCGGGGTGGGAGCCTACAATGAGCCGTACTTC

abundance: NA
j_gene: TRBJ2-1
d_gene: NA
v_gene: TRBV20-1
CDR3aa: CSARPGLEPYNEQFF
CDR3nt: TGCAGTGCTCGCCCGGGACTCGAACCCTACAATGAGCAGTTCTTC

abundance: many
j_gene: TRBJ2-7
d_gene: NA
v_gene: TRBV12-3/TRBV12-4
CDR3aa: CASSFGGVSYEQYF
CDR3nt: TGTGCCAGCAGTTTTGGTGGGGTGAGCTACGAGCAGTACTTC

abundance: NA
j_gene: TRBJ1-6
d_gene: NA
v_gene: TRBV10-3
CDR3aa: CAISVDPKSSPLHF
CDR3nt: TGTGCCATCAGTGTGGACCCAAAGAGCTCACCCCTCCACTTT

abundance: few
j_gene: TRBJ2-1
d_gene: TRBD1
v_gene: TRBV30
CDR3aa: CARNTGTGVLDEQFF
CDR3nt: TGTGCCCGAAATACCGGGACAGGGGTTCTCGATGAGCAGTTCTTC